A selection of T cell receptor beta chains follows, all from one sample in a study of Graves' ophthalmopathy and Graves' hyperthyroidism. MiXCR was run by TCRdb on the multiplex PCR reads, yielding one entry per CDR3 protein. The sample carries around 1,200,000 distinct CDR3 sequences, less than 45% recorded once. Sequencing was performed on peripheral blood or thyroid tissue (not recorded which). All receptors derive from an adult man with Graves' hyperthyroidism. Both conserved end residues are part of each CDR3. Part of the rows lack a size; the others show once, few, many or a class for expanded clones.

CDR3: CASHRGYNSPLHF
size: many
V: TRBV19

CDR3: CASSSVGGLYGYTF
size: .
V: TRBV9

CDR3: CASSRTGGGGNTIYF
size: many
V: TRBV7-2

CDR3: CASSQDLPRADGYTF
size: .
V: TRBV7-9

CDR3: CSLDRVIQETQYF
size: .
V: TRBV29-1

CDR3: CASSLVGGRLETQYF
size: .
V: TRBV5-1

CDR3: CASSPVVRDGYTF
size: many
V: TRBV5-5

CDR3: CSADRGSYEQYF
size: once
V: TRBV29-1

CDR3: CASSSSDRPNYGYTF
size: many
V: TRBV11-2

CDR3: CAIRQNDYGYTF
size: .
V: TRBV10-3

CDR3: CAISEFTGQETQYF
size: many
V: TRBV10-3

CDR3: CASSLIGTGSMGELFF
size: many
V: TRBV7-3

CDR3: CASSEEKVVWSNYEQYF
size: many
V: TRBV7-2

CDR3: CASSPSRTASGANVLTF
size: many
V: TRBV7-3

CDR3: CASSYSRGETQYF
size: many
V: TRBV6-6

CDR3: CASSLRGFNYGYTF
size: .
V: TRBV6-5

CDR3: CATSRDFGERDYEQYF
size: once
V: TRBV15

CDR3: CSARGGPGRQETQYF
size: few
V: TRBV20-1

CDR3: CSVEDRLSETQYF
size: many
V: TRBV29-1

CDR3: CATSSSGEEPLHF
size: .
V: TRBV15

CDR3: CASSLRRPVEQYF
size: .
V: TRBV12-3/TRBV12-4

CDR3: CSARDTENYGYTF
size: many
V: TRBV20-1

CDR3: CATSVGLEAGELFF
size: .
V: TRBV24-1

CDR3: CATSRAGRGYTGELFF
size: few
V: TRBV15

CDR3: CASSDRDRASGELFF
size: few
V: TRBV4-1

CDR3: CSVPGANGYTF
size: .
V: TRBV29-1

CDR3: CASYSGGLWETQYF
size: .
V: TRBV6-5

CDR3: CTSRGNTLHF
size: .
V: TRBV25-1

CDR3: CSARALSWGQPQHF
size: many
V: TRBV20-1

CDR3: CASSSLVERNYGYTF
size: few
V: TRBV9

CDR3: CSVDLGQSSGANVLTF
size: few
V: TRBV29-1

CDR3: CASSVSPGTEAFF
size: .
V: TRBV7-3

CDR3: CASSYGGGGYTF
size: .
V: TRBV6-5

CDR3: CAIRHRDTGANVLTF
size: .
V: TRBV9

CDR3: CASSRSGRNGSQPQHF
size: many
V: TRBV7-9

CDR3: CASRPGKGGSGANVLTF
size: few
V: TRBV6-4

CDR3: CATSDFTGTYGYTF
size: many
V: TRBV24-1